This T cell receptor beta chain is drawn from a study of molecular identifiers for immune sequencing clone quantification. This clonotype is classed as medium-sized. This CDR3 spans 14 amino acids. Germline V gene lookup returns CDR1 SQVTM and CDR2 ANQGSEA. Trimming stripped 7 bases from V and 0 bases from J, with 16 bases between. TCRdb processed the PCR reads anew with MiXCR; each CDR3 protein has one entry. This table holds around 2,400 distinct CDR3 sequences, approximately 18% found once. This rearrangement joins TRBV29-1 to TRBJ2-7, with D possibly being TRBD2 (5 bases). Sequencing used naive CD8+ T cells from blood, with Jurkat cell RNA spiked in. Specified subset: FACS-sorted CD8+CD4-CCR7+CD45RA+ naive T cells. The receptor's source is a human donor in good health. Some libraries in this study had Jurkat cell RNA spiked in. In DNA form, the CDR3 reads TGCAGCGCTGGAGGTGGTGGGAGCTCCTACGAGCAGTACTTC. Protein sequence: CSAGGGGSSYEQYF.